These 4 T cell receptor beta chains were sequenced from one sample in a study of OX40 agonist ivuxolimab in advanced cancers. Data came from immunoSEQ multiplex PCR; TCRdb stores just in-frame clones and leaves some out. The table has some 20,000 clones, about 89% seen once. The material was CD4+ or CD8+ T cells sorted from blood, obtained in a trial of the OX40 agonist ivuxolimab. These receptor sequences come from an adult with an advanced solid tumor such as melanoma, head and neck, liver or kidney cancer.

The chain combines TRBV6-1 with TRBJ2-7, with TRBD1 identical over 12 bases. The germline CDR1 and CDR2 sequences are MNHNS and SASEGT. CDR3 length: 18 amino acids. Trimming removed 2 bases from V and 0 bases from J; junction bases left unmatched: 8. CDR3 nucleotide sequence: TGTGCCAGCAGTGAATGGGGACAGGGGGCTCCCAGCTCCTACGAGCAGTACTTC. Translating gives CASSEWGQGAPSSYEQYF.

The CDR3 region has the DNA TGTGCCCGCGAGGACAGGGTCGATGGCTACACCTTC. Protein: CAREDRVDGYTF. This chain connects TRBV2 to TRBJ1-2; 8 bases are a match to TRBD1. J gave up 6 bases and V 11 bases, and 8 bases lay outside the gene matches. The V gene's germline CDR1 is SNHLY and CDR2 FYNNEI. CDR3 length: 12 residues.

The chain links TRBV27 to TRBJ2-3; possibly TRBD2 for D (5 bases). The CDR3 has 18 amino acids. The ends were cut back, 4 bases at V and 4 bases at J, with 24 bases in the middle. Germline loops: CDR1 MNHEY, CDR2 SMNVEV (reference sequence). CDR3 in amino acids: CASSSLPGLKVLPDTQYF. Here the CDR3 DNA reads TGTGCCAGCAGTTCCCTCCCCGGACTCAAAGTATTACCAGATACGCAGTATTTT.

The chain combines TRBV29-1 with TRBJ2-7; 8 bases line up with TRBD1. The CDR3 has 14 amino acids. Trimming removed 5 bases from V and 0 bases from J; junction bases left unmatched: 6. Germline V gives CDR1 SQVTM, CDR2 ANQGSEA. Here the CDR3 DNA reads TGCAGCGTTACAGGGGGGAATATCTCCTACGAGCAGTACTTC. Its translation is CSVTGGNISYEQYF.